The entry below gives a single TCR beta chain sequence along with its context. Its matching antigen is unknown. The data were taken from a study of shared clonotypes between healthy human individuals. Study-level findings and limits: It was only blood that was sampled, and tissue repertoires likely differ. Depth of sequencing was expected to influence donor clonotype sharing. Since donors were few, the genetic and exposure-history diversity represented was limited.

With 5 bases clipped from V and 10 bases from J, the junction kept 16 bases outside the gene matches. CDR3 length: 17 residues. The germline V gene has CDR1 SGHTA and CDR2 FQGTGA. Data came from immunoSEQ multiplex PCR; TCRdb stores just in-frame clones and leaves some out. The sample contains 1.4 million or so clones, approximately 98.5% of which appear only once. Sequencing input: naive CD4+ T cells sorted from blood. Stated subset: CD45RA+ positively selected. This sequence originates from a man in his thirties or forties in good health. The J gene is TRBJ2-1, the V gene TRBV7-3, with 11 bases matching TRBD2. Written as DNA, the CDR3 is TGTGCCAGCAGCCAACTCCTCCCCGGGACTAGCGGAAGAGAGCAGTTCTTC. The encoded protein is CASSQLLPGTSGREQFF.